This T cell receptor beta chain was found in a study of CD8+ T cells in alopecia areata. Regarding treatment: oral pan-JAK inhibitor, 5-10 mg twice daily. The sequencing template was cDNA reverse transcribed from extracted RNA. Generated by immunoSEQ multiplex PCR, the TCRdb table keeps only in-frame clones and is missing some. Among 150,000 to 200,000 clones listed, around three fifths were seen once. Material: CD4+ T cells sorted from blood, obtained around week 50, from a patient treated with tofacitinib. The TCR sequence derives from a human donor with alopecia areata.

CDR3 bases: TGCAGCGCTGGAATCGGGGTTGAAGCTTTCTTT. Its translation: CSAGIGVEAFF. V and J are TRBV29-1 and TRBJ1-1; D ambiguous. This CDR3 has 11 residues. V was pared by 7 bases and J by 7 bases, with 13 bases between. Germline V lookup: CDR1 SQVTM, CDR2 ANQGSEA.